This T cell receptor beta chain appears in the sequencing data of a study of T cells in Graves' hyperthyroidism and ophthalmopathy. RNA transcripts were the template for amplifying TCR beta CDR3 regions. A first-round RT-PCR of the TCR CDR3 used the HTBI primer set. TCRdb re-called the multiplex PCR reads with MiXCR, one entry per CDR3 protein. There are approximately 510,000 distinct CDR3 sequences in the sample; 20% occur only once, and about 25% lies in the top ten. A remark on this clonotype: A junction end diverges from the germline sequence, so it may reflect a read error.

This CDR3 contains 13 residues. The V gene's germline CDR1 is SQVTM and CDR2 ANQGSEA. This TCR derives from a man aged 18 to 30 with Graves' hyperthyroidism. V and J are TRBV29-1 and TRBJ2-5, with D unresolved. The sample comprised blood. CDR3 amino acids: CSVDWEDQETQCF. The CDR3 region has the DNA TGCAGCGTTGATTGGGAAGACCAAGAGACCCAGTGCTTC. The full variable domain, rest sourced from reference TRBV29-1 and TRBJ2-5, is SAVISQKPSRDICQRGTSLTIQCQVDSQVTMMFWYRQQPGQSLTLIATANQGSEATYESGFVIDKFPISRPNLTFSTLTVSNMSPEDSSIYLCSVDWEDQETQCFGPGTRLLVL.